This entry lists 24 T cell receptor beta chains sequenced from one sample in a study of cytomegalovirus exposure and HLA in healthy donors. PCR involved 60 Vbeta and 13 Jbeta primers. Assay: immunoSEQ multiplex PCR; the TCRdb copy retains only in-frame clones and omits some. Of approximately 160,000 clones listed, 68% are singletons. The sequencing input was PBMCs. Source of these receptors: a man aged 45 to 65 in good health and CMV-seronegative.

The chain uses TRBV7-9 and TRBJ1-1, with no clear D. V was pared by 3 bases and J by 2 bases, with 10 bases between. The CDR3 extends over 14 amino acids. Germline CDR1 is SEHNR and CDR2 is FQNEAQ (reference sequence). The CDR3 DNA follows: TGTGCCAGCAGCTTGGTACAGACAAACACTGAAGCTTTCTTT. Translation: CASSLVQTNTEAFF.

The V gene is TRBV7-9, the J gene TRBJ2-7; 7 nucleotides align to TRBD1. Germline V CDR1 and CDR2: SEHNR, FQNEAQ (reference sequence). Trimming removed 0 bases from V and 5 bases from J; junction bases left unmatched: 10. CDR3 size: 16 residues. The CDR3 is CASSLARDSLYDEQYF. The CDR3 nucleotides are TGTGCCAGCAGCTTAGCAAGGGACAGCCTTTACGACGAGCAGTACTTC.

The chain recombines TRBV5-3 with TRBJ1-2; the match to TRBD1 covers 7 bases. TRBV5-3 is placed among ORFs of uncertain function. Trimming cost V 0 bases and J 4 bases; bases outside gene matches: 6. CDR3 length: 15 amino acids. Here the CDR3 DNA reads TGTGCCAGAAGCTTGGATAGGACAGGCCTCTATGGCTACACCTTC. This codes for CARSLDRTGLYGYTF.

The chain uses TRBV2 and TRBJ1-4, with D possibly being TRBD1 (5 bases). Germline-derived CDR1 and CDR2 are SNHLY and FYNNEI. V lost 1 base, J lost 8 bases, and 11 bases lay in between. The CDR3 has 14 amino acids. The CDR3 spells CASSEGGAGEKLFF. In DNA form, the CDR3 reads TGTGCCAGCAGTGAAGGCGGGGCTGGGGAAAAACTGTTTTTT.

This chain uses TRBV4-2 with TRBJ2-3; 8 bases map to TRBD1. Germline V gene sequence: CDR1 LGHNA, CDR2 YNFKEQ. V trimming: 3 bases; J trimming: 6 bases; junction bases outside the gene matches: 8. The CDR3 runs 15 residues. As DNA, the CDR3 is TGTGCCAGCAGCCAGTCAGGGGGCGCTCGGGATACGCAGTATTTT. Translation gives CASSQSGGARDTQYF.

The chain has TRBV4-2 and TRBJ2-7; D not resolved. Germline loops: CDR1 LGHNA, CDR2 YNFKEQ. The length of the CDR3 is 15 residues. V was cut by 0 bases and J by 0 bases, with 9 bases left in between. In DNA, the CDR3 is TGTGCCAGCAGCCAAGAAGCCCGGAGCTCCTACGAGCAGTACTTC. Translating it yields CASSQEARSSYEQYF.

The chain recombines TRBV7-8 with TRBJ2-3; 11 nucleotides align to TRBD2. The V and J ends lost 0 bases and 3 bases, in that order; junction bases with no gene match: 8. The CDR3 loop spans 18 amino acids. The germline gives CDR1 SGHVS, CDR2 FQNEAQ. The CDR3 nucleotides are TGTGCCAGCAGCTTAGCCCTAGCGGGGGGTATCCCGACAGATACGCAGTATTTT. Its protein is CASSLALAGGIPTDTQYF.

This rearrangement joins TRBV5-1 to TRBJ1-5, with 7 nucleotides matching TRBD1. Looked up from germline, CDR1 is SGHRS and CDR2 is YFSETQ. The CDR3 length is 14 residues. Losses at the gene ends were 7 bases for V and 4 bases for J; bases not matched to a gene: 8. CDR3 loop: CASRPGTANQPQHF. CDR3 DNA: TGCGCCAGCCGTCCCGGGACAGCGAATCAGCCCCAGCATTTT.

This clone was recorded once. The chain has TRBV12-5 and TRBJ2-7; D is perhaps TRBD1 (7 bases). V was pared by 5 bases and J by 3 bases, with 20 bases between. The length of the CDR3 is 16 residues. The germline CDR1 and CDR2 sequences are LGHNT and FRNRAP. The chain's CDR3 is CASGPAGGPPIYEQYF. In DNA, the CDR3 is TGTGCTAGTGGTCCAGCAGGGGGGCCACCCATCTACGAGCAGTACTTC.

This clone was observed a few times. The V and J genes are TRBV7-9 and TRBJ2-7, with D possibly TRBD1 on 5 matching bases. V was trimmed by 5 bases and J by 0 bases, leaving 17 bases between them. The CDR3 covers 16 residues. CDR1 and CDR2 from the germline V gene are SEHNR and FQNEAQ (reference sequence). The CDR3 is CASSAAQGRSSYEQYF. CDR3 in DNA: TGTGCCAGCAGCGCCGCCCAGGGTCGCAGCTCCTACGAGCAGTACTTC.

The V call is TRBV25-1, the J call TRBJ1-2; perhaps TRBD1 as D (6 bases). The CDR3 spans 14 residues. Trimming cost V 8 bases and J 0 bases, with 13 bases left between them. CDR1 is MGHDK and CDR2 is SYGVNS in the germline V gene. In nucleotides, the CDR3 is TGTGCCAGCCAGGGGCGCACAACTAACTATGGCTACACCTTC. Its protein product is CASQGRTTNYGYTF.

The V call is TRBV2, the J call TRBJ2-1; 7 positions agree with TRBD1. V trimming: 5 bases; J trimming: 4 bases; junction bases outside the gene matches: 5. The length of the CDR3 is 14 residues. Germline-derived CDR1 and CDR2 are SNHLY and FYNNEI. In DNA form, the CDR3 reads TGTGCCAGCAGTTCGGGACAGTTTTACAATGAGCAGTTCTTC. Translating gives CASSSGQFYNEQFF. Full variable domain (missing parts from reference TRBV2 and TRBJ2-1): EPEVTQTPSHQVTQMGQEVILRCVPISNHLYFYWYRQILGQKVEFLVSFYNNEISEKSEIFDDQFSVERPDGSNFTLKIRSTKLEDSAMYFCASSSGQFYNEQFFGPGTRLTVL.

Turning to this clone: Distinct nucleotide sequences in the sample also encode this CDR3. The CDR3: CASSLDMNTEAFF. The CDR3 DNA is TGTGCCAGCAGCTTAGACATGAACACTGAAGCTTTCTTT. The chain combines TRBV7-9 with TRBJ1-1; no reliable D call. Per germline, CDR1 SEHNR and CDR2 FQNEAQ (reference sequence). This CDR3 has 13 amino acids. Trimming cost V 1 base and J 0 bases, with 3 bases left between them.

The CDR3 protein is CATSRDMTAGNTIYF. In DNA form, the CDR3 reads TGTGCCACCAGCAGAGATATGACAGCGGGAAACACCATATATTTT. The chain carries TRBV15 and TRBJ1-3; D is perhaps TRBD1 (5 bases). This CDR3 is 15 amino acids long. V was clipped by 0 bases and J by 4 bases, with 10 bases between them. CDR1 is LNHNV, CDR2 YYDKDF, per germline (reference sequence).

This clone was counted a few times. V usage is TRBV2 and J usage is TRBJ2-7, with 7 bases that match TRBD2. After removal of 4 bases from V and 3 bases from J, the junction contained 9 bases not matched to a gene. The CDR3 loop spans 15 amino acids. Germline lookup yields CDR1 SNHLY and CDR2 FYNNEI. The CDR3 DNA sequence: TGTGCCAGCAGTGTTAGTGGGGGGGGACTCTACGAGCAGTACTTC. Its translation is CASSVSGGGLYEQYF.

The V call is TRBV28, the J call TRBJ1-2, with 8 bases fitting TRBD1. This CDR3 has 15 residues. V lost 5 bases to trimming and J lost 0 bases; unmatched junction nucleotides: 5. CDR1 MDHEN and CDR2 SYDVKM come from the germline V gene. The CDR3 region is CASSNAGGANYGYTF. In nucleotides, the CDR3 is TGTGCCAGCAGTAACGCAGGGGGCGCTAACTATGGCTACACCTTC.

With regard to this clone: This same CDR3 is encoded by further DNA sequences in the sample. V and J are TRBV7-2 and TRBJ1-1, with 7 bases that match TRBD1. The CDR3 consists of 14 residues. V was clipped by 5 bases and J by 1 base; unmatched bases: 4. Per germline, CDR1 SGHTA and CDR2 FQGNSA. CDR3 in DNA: TGTGCCAGCAGCCCACGGACAGGGAACACTGAAGCTTTCTTT. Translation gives CASSPRTGNTEAFF.

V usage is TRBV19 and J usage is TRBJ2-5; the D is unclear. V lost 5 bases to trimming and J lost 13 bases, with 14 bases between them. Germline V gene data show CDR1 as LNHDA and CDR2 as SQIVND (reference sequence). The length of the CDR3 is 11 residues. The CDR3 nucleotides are TGTGCCAGTAGTTCCCTGGCGAGGAGGTACTTC. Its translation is CASSSLARRYF.

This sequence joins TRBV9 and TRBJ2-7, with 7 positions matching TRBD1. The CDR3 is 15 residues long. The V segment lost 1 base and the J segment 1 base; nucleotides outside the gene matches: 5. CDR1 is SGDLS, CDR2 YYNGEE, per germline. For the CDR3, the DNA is TGTGCCAGCAGCGTAATCGGGGACAGTTCCTACGAGCAGTACTTC. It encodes CASSVIGDSSYEQYF.

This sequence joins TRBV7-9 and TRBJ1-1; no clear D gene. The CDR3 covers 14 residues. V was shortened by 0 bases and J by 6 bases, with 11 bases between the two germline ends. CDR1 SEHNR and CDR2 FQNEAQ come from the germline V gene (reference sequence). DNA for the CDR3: TGTGCCAGCAGCTTAGCCCTCTCCGGGGCTGAAGCTTTCTTT. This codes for CASSLALSGAEAFF. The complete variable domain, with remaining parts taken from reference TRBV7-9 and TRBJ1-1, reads DTGVSQNPRHKITKRGQNVTFRCDPISEHNRLYWYRQTLGQGPEFLTYFQNEAQLEKSRLLSDRFSAERPKGSFSTLEIQRTEQGDSAMYLCASSLALSGAEAFFGQGTRLTVV.

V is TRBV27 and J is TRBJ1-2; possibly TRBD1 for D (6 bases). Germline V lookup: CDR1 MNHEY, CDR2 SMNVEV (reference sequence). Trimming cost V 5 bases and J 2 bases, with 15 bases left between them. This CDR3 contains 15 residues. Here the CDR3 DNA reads TGTGCCAGCAGTACTTTGACAGGAAGCAACTATGGCTACACCTTC. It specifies CASSTLTGSNYGYTF.

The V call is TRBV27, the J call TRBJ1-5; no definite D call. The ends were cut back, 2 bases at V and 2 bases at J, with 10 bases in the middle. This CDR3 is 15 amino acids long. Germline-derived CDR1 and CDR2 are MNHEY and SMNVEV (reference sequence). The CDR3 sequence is CASSLGLTGNQPQHF. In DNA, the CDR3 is TGTGCCAGCAGTTTAGGGCTTACTGGCAATCAGCCCCAGCATTTT.

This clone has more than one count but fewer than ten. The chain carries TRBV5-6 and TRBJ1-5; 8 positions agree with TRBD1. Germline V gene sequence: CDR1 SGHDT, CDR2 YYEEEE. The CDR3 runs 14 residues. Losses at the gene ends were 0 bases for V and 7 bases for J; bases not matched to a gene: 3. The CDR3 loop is CASSLGTGTQPQHF. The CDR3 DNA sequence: TGTGCCAGCAGCTTGGGGACAGGGACCCAGCCCCAGCATTTT.

The CDR3 coding sequence is TGCGCCAGCAGCCAAGGTGGGGCTAGCGGGGGGACCAAAAACATTCAGTACTTC. As protein: CASSQGGASGGTKNIQYF. The chain recombines TRBV4-1 with TRBJ2-4; 11 nucleotides agree with TRBD2. Germline V gene lookup returns CDR1 MGHRA and CDR2 YSYEKL. The CDR3 spans 18 residues. J gave up 2 bases and V 1 base, and 7 bases lay outside the gene matches.